This T cell receptor (beta chain) is drawn from a study of blood T cell repertoires in COVID-19. Across the whole study: Acute and convalescent COVID-19 samples came from the United States, Italy and Spain. From T cells, B-cell-depleted T cells, or PBMCs came the material, which was cDNA or gDNA.

This CDR3 region has 16 residues. Trimming shortened V by 4 bases and J by 3 bases, and 15 bases separated the two germline ends. CDR1 MGHRA and CDR2 YSYEKL come from the germline V gene. Per the original data handling: Amplified reference gene primers provided the basis for estimating nucleated cell counts. Profiled with immunoSEQ multiplex PCR; TCRdb holds only in-frame clones, not every one. The V and J calls and the clone size are those of that table, but D and trimming were determined from the DNA. Here the sample spans some 53,000 clones, 89% being singletons. The sequencing sample was made of peripheral blood. The rearrangement links TRBV4-1 to TRBJ2-2, with D possibly being TRBD2 (6 bases). The origin of this receptor is a man in his fifties or sixties with active COVID-19. CDR3 coding DNA: TGCGCCAGCAGCCCCAGGGTGGGGGAGGACACCGGGGAGCTGTTTTTT. Protein: CASSPRVGEDTGELFF.